This TCR beta chain was recovered during a study of T cells in Graves' hyperthyroidism and ophthalmopathy. Absent ophthalmopathy progression within 18 months defined stable Graves' hyperthyroidism. Hyperthyroidism, newly diagnosed and lasting under 2 months, affected patients aged 18 to 65. Amplified TCR beta CDR3 regions derived from RNA transcripts. First-round RT-PCR with HTBI primers amplified the TCR CDR3 region. TCRdb reprocessed the multiplex PCR reads with MiXCR, giving one entry per CDR3 protein. The sample lists 600,000 or so distinct CDR3 sequences, around 16% occurring once. CDR1 DFQATT and CDR2 SNEGSKA come from the germline V gene (reference sequence). This CDR3 is 15 amino acids long. This clonotype has only a few counts. A much larger clone sits a single nucleotide away, making a read error possible.

The clonotype originates from a woman aged 25 to 39 with Graves' hyperthyroidism. Sequencing used blood. V usage is TRBV20-1 and J usage is TRBJ1-2, with 7 bases lining up with TRBD1. The CDR3 DNA follows: TGCAGTGCTGCACCCATCCCCGGGACAGAGTATGGCTGCACCTTC. This sequence encodes CSAAPIPGTEYGCTF.